The 14 T cell receptor beta chains reported below all come from one sample, sequenced in a study of prognosis after radiotherapy for stage I lung cancer (dated by TCRdb to the early 2020s). TCRdb lists the instrument as Illumina HiSeq 3000. Two rounds of multiplex PCR were used to amplify the TCR beta CDR3 region from genomic DNA. The first PCR round used primers specific to each TRBV and TRBJ gene, and the primer sequences were filed in Chinese patent CN105087789A. Using fastp trimming at Q25 and MiXCR clonotype assembly, TCRdb reanalyzed the public sequencing data and kept in-frame beta chains. Identical CDR3 proteins give one entry, which carries the most common genes and DNA. This sample gives tens of thousands of distinct CDR3 sequences in total; approximately 30% of them show up just once. The ten biggest clones cover just under 9.5% of the sample. The specimen was PBMCs, collected before or after stereotactic body radiation therapy (not recorded which). The source of these receptors is a donor at least 50 years old with non-small cell lung cancer.

This clonotype was picked up many times. V is TRBV4-2 and J is TRBJ2-1; 16 bases are a match to TRBD2. Unmatched junction bases numbered 9, after V lost 4 bases and J lost 6 bases. Germline CDR1 reads LGHNA; CDR2 reads YNFKEQ. The CDR3 is 18 residues long. CDR3 sequence (DNA): TGTGCCAGCAGCCGAGGGACTAGCGGGAGGGCATGGGGCAATGAGCAGTTCTTC. This codes for CASSRGTSGRAWGNEQFF.

This clonotype was detected only a few times. A read error is possible here, since a much larger clone lies one base away. The chain links TRBV6-2 or TRBV6-3 to TRBJ2-1; TRBD2 matches 10 bases. The CDR3 loop spans 15 amino acids. Unmatched junction bases numbered 10, after V lost 5 bases and J lost 9 bases. Germline CDR1 and CDR2: MNHEY and SVGEGT. For the CDR3, the DNA is TGTGCCAGCAGTGACGGCACTAGCGGGAAAGTTGAGCAGTTCTTC. It is translated as CASSDGTSGKVEQFF.

There are many counts of this clonotype. J is TRBJ2-1 and V is TRBV5-1; D uncertain. Germline CDR1 is SGHRS and CDR2 is YFSETQ. This CDR3 region has 16 residues. V lost 0 bases and J 3 bases, leaving 13 bases between the germline ends. CDR3 region: CASSLAGLGGYNEQFF. CDR3 coding DNA: TGCGCCAGCAGCTTGGCCGGGCTAGGCGGCTACAATGAGCAGTTCTTC.

As for this clonotype: At one boundary the junction diverges from the germline segment, which might be a read error. The chain carries TRBV6-1 and TRBJ2-6; D assignment may be TRBD1 or TRBD2 (5 bases each). CDR3 length: 14 amino acids. Per germline, CDR1 MNHNS and CDR2 SASEGT. The chain's CDR3 is CAGSLISGADVLTF. Here the CDR3 DNA reads TGTGCCGGCAGCCTTATCTCCGGGGCCGACGTCCTGACTTTC.

The DNA of the CDR3 is TGTGCCAGCAGCTTCAATCTAGCGGGCGTCAGATCCTACAATGAGCAGTTCTTC. Translated: CASSFNLAGVRSYNEQFF. This chain connects TRBV7-9 to TRBJ2-1; TRBD2 aligns across 8 bases. V lost 3 bases to trimming and J lost 1 base; unmatched junction nucleotides: 11. This CDR3 has 18 residues. Germline assignment: CDR1 SEHNR and CDR2 FQNEAQ (reference sequence).

This clonotype was found many times. This chain links TRBV6-1 with TRBJ2-7; a possible D gene is TRBD1 (6 bases). V lost 5 bases to trimming and J lost 2 bases, with 10 bases between them. The CDR3 spans 13 residues. CDR1 MNHNS and CDR2 SASEGT come from the germline V gene. The CDR3 sequence: CASSPGTTYEQYF. As DNA, the CDR3 is TGTGCCAGCAGTCCCGGGACAACCTACGAGCAGTACTTC.

This clonotype was seen ten or more times. This chain uses TRBV6-1 with TRBJ2-3, with D unclear. CDR3 length: 16 amino acids. The germline gives CDR1 MNHNS, CDR2 SASEGT. Trimming pared 5 bases from V and 3 bases from J, leaving 18 bases between. The DNA of the CDR3 is TGTGCCAGCAGTCAAGGGCGAGGCCTCGTAACAGATACGCAGTATTTT. Its protein product is CASSQGRGLVTDTQYF.

Many counts were recorded for this clonotype. This rearrangement joins TRBV6-2 or TRBV6-3 to TRBJ2-1; D gene uncertain. Germline V gives CDR1 MNHEY, CDR2 SVGEGT. The V end lost 8 bases, the J end lost 3 bases, and 8 bases lay between the germline ends. The CDR3 sequence is 12 residues long. This chain's CDR3 is CASGAGYNEQFF. The CDR3 nucleotides are TGTGCCAGCGGAGCCGGCTACAATGAGCAGTTCTTC.

This clonotype appeared many times. One end of the junction does not line up with germline, which may come from a read error. The rearrangement links TRBV2 to TRBJ1-2; 7 nucleotides line up with TRBD1. The germline V gene encodes CDR1 SNHLY and CDR2 FYNNEI. The CDR3 runs 13 residues. CDR3 sequence (DNA): TGTGCCAGGTCGCCTACCACCGGGACAGCCAAACAGTTC. Protein product: CARSPTTGTAKQF.

This clonotype was counted ten times or more. The CDR3 here is CATSDWGTGADEQFF. CDR3 nucleotide sequence: TGTGCCACCAGTGATTGGGGGACAGGGGCCGATGAGCAGTTCTTC. The chain is built from TRBV24-1 and TRBJ2-1; TRBD1 matches at 10 bases. This CDR3 has 15 amino acids. Trimming at V came to 2 bases and at J to 8 bases, leaving 5 bases not matched to a gene. CDR1 and CDR2 (germline): KGHDR, SFDVKD.

This clonotype was observed at least ten times. The junction departs from the called germline gene at one end, perhaps through a read error. This sequence joins TRBV18 and TRBJ1-3; D uncertain. The CDR3 contains 18 residues. CDR1 and CDR2 from the germline V gene are KGHSH and LQKENI. The CDR3 reads CTSSRGIPNREAGNTIYF. CDR3 sequence (DNA): TGTACCAGCTCACGAGGGATCCCGAACCGAGAGGCTGGAAACACCATATATTTT.

The table lists this clonotype with many counts. This rearrangement joins TRBV6-1 to TRBJ2-2, with D perhaps given as TRBD1 or TRBD2 (6 bases each). The V and J ends lost 6 bases and 2 bases respectively, with 10 bases between them. In germline, CDR1 is MNHNS, CDR2 SASEGT. This CDR3 contains 14 residues. The CDR3 is CASRGGANTGELFF. CDR3 nucleotide sequence: TGTGCCAGCAGGGGGGGCGCTAACACCGGGGAGCTGTTTTTT.

The sample holds many counts of this clonotype. This chain uses TRBV4-1 with TRBJ2-1; 8 positions agree with TRBD2. V gave up 3 bases and J gave up 2 bases; unmatched junction bases: 3. Germline-derived CDR1 and CDR2 are MGHRA and YSYEKL. The CDR3 sequence is 15 residues long. CDR3 in amino acids: CASSHVSGTYNEQFF. The CDR3 bases are TGCGCCAGCAGCCATGTTAGCGGGACCTACAATGAGCAGTTCTTC.

This clonotype occurred once. This likely traces to a read error, being one base from a far larger clone. The chain is built from TRBV6-4 and TRBJ2-7; TRBD1 is a possible D gene (8 bases). Germline lookup yields CDR1 MRHNA and CDR2 SNTAGT. The CDR3 runs 14 residues. The DNA of the CDR3 is TGTGCCAGCGGGAGGGACAGGAGCTCCTACGATCAGTACTTC. Protein sequence: CASGRDRSSYDQYF.